Presented here are 3 T cell receptor beta chains from one specimen sequenced in a study of shared clonotypes between healthy human individuals (dated by TCRdb to the early 2020s). Library preparation used the immunoSEQ multiplex PCR assay. Not all clones reach the TCRdb copy of this immuneACCESS table, which keeps in-frame sequences only. Checked studies attribute under half of the gap to unresolved V genes and leave the rest unexplained. The table for this sample lists about 1.5 million clones; 98% of them were counted only once. The ten largest clones add up to around 0.47% of the sample. The source material was naive CD4+ T cells sorted from blood. The cell subset or site label, as the study defines it: CD45RA+ positively selected. The receptors were sampled from a man aged 30 to 45 in good health.

The chain has TRBV6-6 and TRBJ2-4, with D perhaps matching TRBD1 (6 bases). CDR1 and CDR2 from the germline V gene are MNHNY and SVGAGI (reference sequence). V lost 2 bases and J 12 bases, leaving 14 bases between the germline ends. The CDR3 is made up of 13 amino acids. This CDR3 is CASSYPDRRTQYF. Written as DNA, the CDR3 is TGTGCCAGCAGTTACCCAGACAGGCGAACTCAGTACTTC.

This sequence joins TRBV7-2 and TRBJ1-2, with unresolved D. With 6 bases removed from V and 8 bases from J, the gap between germline ends came to 19 bases. The length of the CDR3 is 14 residues. Germline CDR1 and CDR2: SGHTA and FQGNSA. CDR3 amino acids: CASSPLQDPVGYTF. The CDR3 DNA sequence: TGTGCCAGCAGTCCACTTCAGGATCCGGTCGGCTACACCTTC.

The chain recombines TRBV6-5 with TRBJ1-4; D ambiguous. Trimming took 6 bases from V and 2 from J, leaving 13 bases between them. The CDR3 is 15 residues long. CDR1 is MNHEY, CDR2 SVGAGI, per germline. The DNA of the CDR3 is TGTGCCAGCAGCCCCTGGGAGAGGACTAATGAAAAACTGTTTTTT. Its protein is CASSPWERTNEKLFF.